This T cell receptor (beta chain) came from a study of control samples from healthy donors and cancer patients. CDR1 and CDR2 from the germline V gene are LGHDT and YNNKEL (reference sequence). The CDR3 is 14 amino acids. Trimming took off 1 base at V and 1 base at J, with 2 bases between the two ends. Sequenced by immunoSEQ multiplex PCR; TCRdb stores in-frame clones only, minus some. This table holds approximately 180,000 clones, roughly 92% found once. The specimen sequenced was blood. The sequence derives from a young woman in good health. The chain has TRBV3-1 (or the pseudogene TRBV3-2) and TRBJ2-6; D unresolved. CDR3: CASSQVSGANVLTF. CDR3 sequence (DNA): TGTGCCAGCAGCCAAGTTTCTGGGGCCAACGTCCTGACTTTC.